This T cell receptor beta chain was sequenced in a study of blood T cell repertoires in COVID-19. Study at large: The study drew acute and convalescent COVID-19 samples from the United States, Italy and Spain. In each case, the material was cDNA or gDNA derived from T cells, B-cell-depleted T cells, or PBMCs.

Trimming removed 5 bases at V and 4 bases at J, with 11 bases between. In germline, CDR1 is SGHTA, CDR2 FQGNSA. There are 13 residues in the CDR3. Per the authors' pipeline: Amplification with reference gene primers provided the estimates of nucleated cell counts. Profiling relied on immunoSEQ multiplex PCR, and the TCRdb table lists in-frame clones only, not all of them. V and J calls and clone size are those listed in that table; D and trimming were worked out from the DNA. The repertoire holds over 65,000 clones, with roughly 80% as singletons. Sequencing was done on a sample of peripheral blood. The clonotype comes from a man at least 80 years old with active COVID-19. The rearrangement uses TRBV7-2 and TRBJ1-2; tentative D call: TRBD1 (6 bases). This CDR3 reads CASSAGAGYGYTF. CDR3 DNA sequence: TGTGCCAGCAGCGCAGGGGCCGGCTATGGCTACACCTTC.